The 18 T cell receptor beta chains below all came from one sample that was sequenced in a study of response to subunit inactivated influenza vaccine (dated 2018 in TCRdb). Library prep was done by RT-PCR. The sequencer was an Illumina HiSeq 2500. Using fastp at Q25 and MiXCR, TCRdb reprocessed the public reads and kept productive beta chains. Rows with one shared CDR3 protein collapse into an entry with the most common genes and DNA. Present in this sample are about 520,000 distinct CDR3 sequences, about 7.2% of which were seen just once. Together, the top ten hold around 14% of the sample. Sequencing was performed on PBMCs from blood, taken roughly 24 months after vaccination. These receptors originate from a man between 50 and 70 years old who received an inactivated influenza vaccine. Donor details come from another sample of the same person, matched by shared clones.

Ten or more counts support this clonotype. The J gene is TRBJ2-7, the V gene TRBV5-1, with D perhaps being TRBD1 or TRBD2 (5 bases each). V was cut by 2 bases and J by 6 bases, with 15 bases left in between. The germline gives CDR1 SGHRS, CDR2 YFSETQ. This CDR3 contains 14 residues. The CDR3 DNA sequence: TGCGCCAGCAGCTTCCTTGGGACCCCCTTCGAGCAGTACTTC. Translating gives CASSFLGTPFEQYF.

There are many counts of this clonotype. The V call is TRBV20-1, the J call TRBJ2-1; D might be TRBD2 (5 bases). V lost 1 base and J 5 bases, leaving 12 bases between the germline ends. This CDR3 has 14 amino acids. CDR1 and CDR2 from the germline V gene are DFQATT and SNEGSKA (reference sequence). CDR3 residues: CSARGLLGNNEQFF. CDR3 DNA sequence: TGCAGTGCTAGAGGATTACTAGGGAACAATGAGCAGTTCTTC.

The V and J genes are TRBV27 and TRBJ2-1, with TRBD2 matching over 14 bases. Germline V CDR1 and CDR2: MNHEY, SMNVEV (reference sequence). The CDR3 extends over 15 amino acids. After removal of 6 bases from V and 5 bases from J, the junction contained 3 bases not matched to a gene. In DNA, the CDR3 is TGTGCCAGCAGAGGACTAGCGGGGGGCAACAATGAGCAGTTCTTC. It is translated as CASRGLAGGNNEQFF.

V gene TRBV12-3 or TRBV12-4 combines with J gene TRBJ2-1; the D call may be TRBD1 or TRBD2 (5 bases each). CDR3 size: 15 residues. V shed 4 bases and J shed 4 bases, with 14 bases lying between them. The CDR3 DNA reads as TGTGCCAGCAGTTCGAGGGGCGGAAGTTACAATGAGCAGTTCTTC. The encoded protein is CASSSRGGSYNEQFF.

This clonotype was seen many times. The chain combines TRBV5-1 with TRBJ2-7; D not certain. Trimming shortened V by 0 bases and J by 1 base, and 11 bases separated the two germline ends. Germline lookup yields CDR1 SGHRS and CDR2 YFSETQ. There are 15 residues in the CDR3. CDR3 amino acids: CASSLGNGQSYEQYF. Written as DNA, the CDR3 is TGCGCCAGCAGCTTGGGAAACGGCCAGTCCTACGAGCAGTACTTC.

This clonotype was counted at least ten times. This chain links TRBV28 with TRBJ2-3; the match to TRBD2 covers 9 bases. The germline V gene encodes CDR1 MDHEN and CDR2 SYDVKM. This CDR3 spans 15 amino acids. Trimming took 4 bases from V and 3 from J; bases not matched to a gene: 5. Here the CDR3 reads CASSSGLAPTDTQYF. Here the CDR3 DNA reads TGTGCCAGCAGTTCGGGACTAGCCCCTACAGATACGCAGTATTTT.

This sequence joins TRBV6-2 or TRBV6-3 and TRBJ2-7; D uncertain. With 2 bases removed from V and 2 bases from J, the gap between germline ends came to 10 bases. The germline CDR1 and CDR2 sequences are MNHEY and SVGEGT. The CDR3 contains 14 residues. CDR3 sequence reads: CASSYAANPYEQYF. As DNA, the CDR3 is TGTGCCAGCAGTTACGCGGCCAACCCCTACGAGCAGTACTTC.

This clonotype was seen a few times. CDR3 residues: CASSFSGTLNQPQHF. The CDR3 region has the DNA TGTGCCAGCAGTTTTTCCGGGACCCTCAATCAGCCCCAGCATTTT. J is TRBJ1-5 and V is TRBV6-5; TRBD1 might be the D (5 bases). The CDR3 length is 15 residues. V was clipped by 4 bases and J by 3 bases, with 13 bases between them. CDR1 is MNHEY, CDR2 SVGAGI, per germline.

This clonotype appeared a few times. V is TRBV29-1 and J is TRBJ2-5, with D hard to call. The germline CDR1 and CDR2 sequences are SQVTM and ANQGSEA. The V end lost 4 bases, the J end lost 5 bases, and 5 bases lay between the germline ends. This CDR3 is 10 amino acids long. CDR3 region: CSVGWETQYF. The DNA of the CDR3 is TGCAGCGTTGGGTGGGAGACCCAGTACTTC.

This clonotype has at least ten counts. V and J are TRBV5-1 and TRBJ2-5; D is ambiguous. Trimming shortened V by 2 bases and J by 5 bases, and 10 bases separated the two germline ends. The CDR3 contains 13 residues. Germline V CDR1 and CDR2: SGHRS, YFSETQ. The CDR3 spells CASSFKGSETQYF. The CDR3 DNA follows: TGCGCCAGCAGCTTTAAGGGTTCGGAGACCCAGTACTTC.

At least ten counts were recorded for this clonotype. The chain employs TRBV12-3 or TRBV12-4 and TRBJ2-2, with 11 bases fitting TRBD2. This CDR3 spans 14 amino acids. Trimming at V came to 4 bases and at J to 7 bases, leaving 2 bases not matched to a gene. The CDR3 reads CASSSGTSGGELFF. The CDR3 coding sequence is TGTGCCAGCAGTTCCGGGACTAGCGGCGGGGAGCTGTTTTTT.

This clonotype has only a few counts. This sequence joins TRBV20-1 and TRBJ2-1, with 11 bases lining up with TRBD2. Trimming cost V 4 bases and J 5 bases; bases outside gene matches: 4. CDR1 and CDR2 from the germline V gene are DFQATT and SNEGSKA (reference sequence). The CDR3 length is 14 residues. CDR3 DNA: TGCAGTGCTATAGCGGGAGGGTCCCACAATGAGCAGTTCTTC. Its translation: CSAIAGGSHNEQFF.

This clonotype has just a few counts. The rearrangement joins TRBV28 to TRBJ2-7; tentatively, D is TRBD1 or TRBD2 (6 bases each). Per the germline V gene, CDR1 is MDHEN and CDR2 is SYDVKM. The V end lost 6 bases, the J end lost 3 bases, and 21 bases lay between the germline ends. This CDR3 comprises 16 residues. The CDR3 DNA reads TGTGCCAGCAGCCCATCCCGGGGGCAGGGAGGCTACGAGCAGTACTTC. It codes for CASSPSRGQGGYEQYF.

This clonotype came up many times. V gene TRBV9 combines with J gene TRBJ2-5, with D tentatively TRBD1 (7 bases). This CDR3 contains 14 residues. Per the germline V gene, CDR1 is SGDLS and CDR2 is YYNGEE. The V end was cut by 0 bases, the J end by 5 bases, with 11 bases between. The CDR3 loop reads CASSVEGAGETQYF. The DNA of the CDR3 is TGTGCCAGCAGCGTAGAGGGGGCGGGGGAGACCCAGTACTTC. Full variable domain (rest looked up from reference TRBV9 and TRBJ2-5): DSGVTQTPKHLITATGQRVTLRCSPRSGDLSVYWYQQSLDQGLQFLIQYYNGEERAKGNILERFSAQQFPDLHSELNLSSLELGDSALYFCASSVEGAGETQYFGPGTRLLVL.

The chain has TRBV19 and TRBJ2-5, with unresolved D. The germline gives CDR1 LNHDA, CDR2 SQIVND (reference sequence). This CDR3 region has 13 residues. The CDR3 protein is CATTAADEETQYF. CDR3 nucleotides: TGTGCAACTACCGCGGCAGATGAAGAGACCCAGTACTTC.

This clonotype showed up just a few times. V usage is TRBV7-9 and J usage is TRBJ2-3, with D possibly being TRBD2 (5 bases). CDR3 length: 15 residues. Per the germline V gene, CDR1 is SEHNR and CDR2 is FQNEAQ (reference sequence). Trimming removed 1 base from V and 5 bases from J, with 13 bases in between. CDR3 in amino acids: CASSLVSGNGDTQYF. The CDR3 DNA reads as TGTGCCAGCAGCTTAGTATCGGGGAACGGAGATACGCAGTATTTT.

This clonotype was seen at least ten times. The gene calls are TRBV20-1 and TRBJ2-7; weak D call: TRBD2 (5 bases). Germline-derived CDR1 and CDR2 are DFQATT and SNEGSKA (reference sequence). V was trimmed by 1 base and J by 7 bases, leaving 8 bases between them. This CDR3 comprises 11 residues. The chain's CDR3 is CSARGGWEQYF. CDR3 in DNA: TGCAGTGCTAGAGGCGGGTGGGAGCAGTACTTC.

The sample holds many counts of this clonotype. The CDR3 reads CSAPTSGLQETQYF. The CDR3 nucleotides are TGCAGTGCTCCGACCAGCGGGCTCCAAGAGACCCAGTACTTC. The V call is TRBV20-1, the J call TRBJ2-5; perhaps TRBD2 as D (6 bases). CDR3 length equals 14 residues. V lost 5 bases, J lost 1 base, and 14 bases lay in between. Germline V gene lookup returns CDR1 DFQATT and CDR2 SNEGSKA (reference sequence).